These 3 T cell receptor beta chains came from one sample sequenced in a study of blood T cell repertoires in COVID-19 (dated by TCRdb to about 2020). Libraries were built with the immunoSEQ multiplex PCR assay. The immuneACCESS repertoire file appears here via TCRdb, limited to in-frame rearrangements. These files lack a portion of the clones; in checked studies, under half of the deficit traces to unresolved V genes, and the cause of the others is not known. The sample records under 300,000 clones, roughly 82% of which are singletons. Jointly, the top ten make up 4.9% of the sample. Sequenced: peripheral blood. These receptors all stem from an elderly woman with active or convalescent COVID-19.

The chain joins TRBV19 to TRBJ2-6; 9 bases match TRBD1. Looked up from germline, CDR1 is LNHDA and CDR2 is SQIVND (reference sequence). Unmatched junction bases numbered 6, after V lost 6 bases and J lost 0 bases. The CDR3 has 17 amino acids. The CDR3 sequence: CASRRDRDSSGANVLTF. In DNA, the CDR3 is TGTGCCAGTAGAAGGGACAGGGATTCCTCTGGGGCCAACGTCCTGACTTTC.

V is TRBV30 and J is TRBJ2-7, with TRBD2 identical over 7 bases. The trim removed 0 bases at V and 3 bases at J, leaving 2 bases unmatched. The length of the CDR3 is 13 residues. Germline assignment: CDR1 GTSNPN and CDR2 SVGIG (reference sequence). This CDR3 is CAWSVLADYEQYF. The CDR3 region has the DNA TGTGCCTGGAGTGTGCTAGCGGACTACGAGCAGTACTTC.

This chain connects TRBV20-1 to TRBJ2-7; TRBD2 agrees at 7 bases. CDR1 is DFQATT and CDR2 is SNEGSKA in the germline V gene (reference sequence). The CDR3 is made up of 15 amino acids. The V segment lost 3 bases and the J segment 1 base; nucleotides outside the gene matches: 9. The CDR3 DNA reads TGCAGTGCTAGTGCTGACGCGGGAGCGTCCTACGAGCAGTACTTC. This gives the protein CSASADAGASYEQYF.